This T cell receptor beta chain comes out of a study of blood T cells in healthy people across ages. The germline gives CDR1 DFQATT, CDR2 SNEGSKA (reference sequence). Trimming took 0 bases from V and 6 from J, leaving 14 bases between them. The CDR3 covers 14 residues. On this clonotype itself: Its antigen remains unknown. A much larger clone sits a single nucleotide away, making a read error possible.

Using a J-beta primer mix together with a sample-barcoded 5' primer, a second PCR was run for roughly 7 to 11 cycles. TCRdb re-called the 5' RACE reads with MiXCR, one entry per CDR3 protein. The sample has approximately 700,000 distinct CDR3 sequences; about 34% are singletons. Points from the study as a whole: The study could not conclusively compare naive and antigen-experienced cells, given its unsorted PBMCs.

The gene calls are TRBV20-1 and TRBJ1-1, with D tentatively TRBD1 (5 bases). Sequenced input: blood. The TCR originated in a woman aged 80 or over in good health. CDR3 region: CSARDLAGRAEAFF. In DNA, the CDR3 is TGCAGTGCTAGAGATCTGGCAGGGAGGGCTGAAGCTTTCTTT.